This T cell receptor beta chain was documented in a study of shared clonotypes between healthy human individuals. Generated by immunoSEQ multiplex PCR, the TCRdb table keeps only in-frame clones and is missing some. The sample yields about 100,000 clones, approximately 51% seen once. The V and J ends lost 0 bases and 0 bases respectively, with 11 bases between them. The CDR3 extends over 16 amino acids. Germline CDR1 and CDR2: KGHSH and LQKENI. The sequence came from a woman in her forties in good health. Some clones in this sample may be carry-over from other donors' samples. V is TRBV18 and J is TRBJ1-2; maybe TRBD1 (5 bases). The sequencing sample was made of PBMCs. CDR3 loop: CASSPPLGRANYGYTF. The CDR3, as DNA: TGTGCCAGCTCACCACCCCTTGGCAGGGCTAACTATGGCTACACCTTC.